This entry lists 28 T cell receptor beta chains sequenced from one sample in a study of T cells in Graves' hyperthyroidism and ophthalmopathy. It was RNA transcripts that yielded the amplified TCR beta CDR3 regions. First-round RT-PCR targeting the TCR CDR3 was performed with the HTBI primer set. MiXCR was run by TCRdb on the multiplex PCR reads, yielding one entry per CDR3 protein. This table has about 420,000 distinct CDR3 sequences, around 16% appearing once. Sequencing input: blood. The receptors originated from a young woman with Graves' hyperthyroidism.

This clonotype was counted ten times or more. The CDR3 sequence is CASSPRARVERARGDTQYF. The CDR3 bases are TGTGCCAGCAGCCCCAGGGCCCGCGTGGAGCGGGCCCGCGGGGATACGCAGTATTTT. The V call is TRBV7-9, the J call TRBJ2-3; TRBD2 is a possible D gene (6 bases). V lost 5 bases to trimming and J lost 6 bases, with 30 bases between them. Germline values: CDR1 SEHNR, CDR2 FQNEAQ (reference sequence). The CDR3 spans 19 residues.

This clonotype was recorded at least ten times. This chain joins TRBV7-2 and TRBJ1-1; no definite D call. Trimming took 4 bases from V and 1 from J, leaving 16 bases between them. CDR1 and CDR2 from the germline V gene are SGHTA and FQGNSA. The CDR3 is 16 residues long. DNA of the CDR3: TGTGCCAGCAGCTCGAGAGGCCGGTCAGCGAACACTGAAGCTTTCTTT. It is translated as CASSSRGRSANTEAFF.

The sample holds many counts of this clonotype. V usage is TRBV2 and J usage is TRBJ1-2; D uncertain. V lost 4 bases to trimming and J lost 4 bases, with 13 bases between them. CDR1 and CDR2 (germline): SNHLY, FYNNEI. The CDR3 contains 14 residues. The CDR3 DNA reads as TGTGCCAGCAGTGGTCCCGGAACGGTCTATGGCTACACCTTC. The encoded protein is CASSGPGTVYGYTF.

This clonotype was found a few times. A much more abundant neighbour one base away suggests this may be a read error. The CDR3 is CASNDSAGQGLIGDQPQHF. DNA of the CDR3: TGTGCCAGCAATGATAGCGCGGGACAGGGGTTAATCGGCGATCAGCCCCAGCATTTT. The V gene is TRBV2, the J gene TRBJ1-5; 10 bases fit TRBD1. This CDR3 region has 19 residues. The J segment lost 5 bases and the V segment lost 7 bases, leaving 20 bases of the junction unmatched. CDR1 is SNHLY and CDR2 is FYNNEI in the germline V gene.

Ten or more counts support this clonotype. The chain's CDR3 is CASSSPGTSGGNEQFF. CDR3 in DNA: TGTGCCAGCAGCTCCCCCGGGACTAGCGGGGGGAATGAGCAGTTCTTC. This rearrangement joins TRBV14 to TRBJ2-1; 15 nucleotides line up with TRBD2. V lost 5 bases to trimming and J lost 7 bases; unmatched junction nucleotides: 6. Germline CDR1 SGHDN, CDR2 FVKESK. The CDR3 covers 16 residues.

This clonotype turned up a few times. The chain couples TRBV4-1 to TRBJ1-1; no clear D. Germline loops: CDR1 MGHRA, CDR2 YSYEKL. This CDR3 spans 15 amino acids. V lost 2 bases, J lost 4 bases, and 14 bases lay in between. The CDR3 spells CASSQLAGSGTEAFF. The CDR3 coding sequence is TGCGCCAGCAGCCAATTGGCAGGTAGCGGCACTGAAGCTTTCTTT.

This chain connects TRBV12-3 or TRBV12-4 to TRBJ2-1, with D perhaps TRBD1 or TRBD2 (5 bases each). The length of the CDR3 is 14 residues. V shed 8 bases and J shed 2 bases, with 13 bases lying between them. In nucleotides, the CDR3 is TGTGCCAGCGTGGCCGGGGCCCCCTACAATGAGCAGTTCTTC. It yields the protein CASVAGAPYNEQFF.

The rearrangement uses TRBV7-8 and TRBJ1-2; 12 nucleotides agree with TRBD1. Germline V CDR1 and CDR2: SGHVS, FQNEAQ. J was trimmed by 4 bases and V by 4 bases; bases with no gene match: 13. CDR3 size: 18 residues. In nucleotides, the CDR3 is TGTGCCAGCAGCTCCCCCGGGACAGGGGGCTCCCGCTCCTATGGCTACACCTTC. Translation gives CASSSPGTGGSRSYGYTF.

This clonotype was seen many times. The chain recombines TRBV20-1 with TRBJ2-3, with 14 nucleotides matching TRBD2. CDR1 is DFQATT, CDR2 SNEGSKA, per germline (reference sequence). The CDR3 length is 16 residues. V was clipped by 3 bases and J by 2 bases; unmatched bases: 4. The CDR3 sequence: CSASLTSGGDTDTQYF. Written as DNA, the CDR3 is TGCAGTGCTAGTTTGACTAGCGGGGGGGACACAGATACGCAGTATTTT.

This clonotype has more than one count but fewer than ten. The rearrangement links TRBV5-5 to TRBJ1-4; D gene ambiguous. The CDR3 consists of 14 residues. Trimming took 2 bases from V and 0 from J, leaving 5 bases between them. CDR1 SGHKS and CDR2 YYEKEE come from the germline V gene (reference sequence). The CDR3 sequence: CASSFASTNEKLFF. The CDR3 bases are TGTGCCAGCAGCTTTGCCTCAACTAATGAAAAACTGTTTTTT. The complete variable domain, with remaining parts taken from reference TRBV5-5 and TRBJ1-4, reads DAGVTQSPTHLIKTRGQQVTLRCSPISGHKSVSWYQQVLGQGPQFIFQYYEKEERGRGNFPDRFSARQFPNYSSELNVNALLLGDSALYLCASSFASTNEKLFFGSGTQLSVL.

In this sample, this clonotype turned up many times. The V and J genes are TRBV7-2 and TRBJ2-3; no firm D call. Germline assignment: CDR1 SGHTA and CDR2 FQGNSA. Trimming shortened V by 2 bases and J by 5 bases, and 8 bases separated the two germline ends. The CDR3 sequence is 13 residues long. For the CDR3, the DNA is TGTGCCAGCAGCTTAATACCCGGAGATACGCAGTATTTT. This gives the protein CASSLIPGDTQYF.

This chain links TRBV7-8 with TRBJ1-1; a weak D match, TRBD1 (6 bases). CDR1 SGHVS and CDR2 FQNEAQ come from the germline V gene. The V end was cut by 1 base, the J end by 1 base, with 19 bases between. This CDR3 spans 18 amino acids. This chain's CDR3 is CASSLEMVWEGGNTEAFF. CDR3 nucleotide sequence: TGTGCCAGCAGCTTAGAAATGGTCTGGGAGGGGGGGAACACTGAAGCTTTCTTT.

In this sample, this clonotype turned up a few times. The rearrangement links TRBV6-1 to TRBJ1-2; 7 positions match TRBD1. The CDR3 extends over 15 amino acids. Looked up from germline, CDR1 is MNHNS and CDR2 is SASEGT. The V gene end was trimmed by 6 bases and the J gene end by 0 bases; junction bases not matched to a gene: 7. The DNA for the CDR3 is TGTGCCAGCAGCCGACCCGGACAGGCTAACTATGGCTACACCTTC. It translates to CASSRPGQANYGYTF.

The rearrangement joins TRBV11-2 to TRBJ2-2; D remains unclear. From germline, CDR1 is SGHAT and CDR2 FQNNGV. Trimming left V 9 bases short and J 0 bases short, with 11 bases between. The CDR3 totals 14 residues. CDR3 sequence (DNA): TGTGCCAGTAGTCTTAGAACGAACACCGGGGAGCTGTTTTTT. Encoded protein: CASSLRTNTGELFF.

In regard to this clonotype: The junction departs from the called germline gene at one end, perhaps through a read error. The chain employs TRBV25-1 and TRBJ1-2; tentatively, D is TRBD1 (5 bases). The CDR3 extends over 14 amino acids. The germline gives CDR1 MGHDK, CDR2 SYGVNS. The DNA of the CDR3 is TGTGCCAGCAGTGAACCAGAGTCGAGCCGGGGCTGCACCTTC. Encoded protein: CASSEPESSRGCTF.

In this sample, this clonotype turned up a few times. This rearrangement joins TRBV29-1 to TRBJ2-5, with D perhaps given as TRBD1 or TRBD2 (6 bases each). In germline, CDR1 is SQVTM, CDR2 ANQGSEA. The CDR3 contains 13 residues. V shed 2 bases and J shed 2 bases, with 9 bases lying between them. CDR3 bases: TGCAGCGTTGAAAGGGGGGCGCAAGAGACCCAGTACTTC. Translated: CSVERGAQETQYF.

This clonotype showed up many times. J is TRBJ2-1 and V is TRBV12-3 or TRBV12-4, with unresolved D. The CDR3 consists of 17 residues. Trimming left V 2 bases short and J 6 bases short, with 20 bases between. In DNA, the CDR3 is TGTGCCAGCAGTTTAATCGTCCGGTCCGTCCAATCCAATGAGCAGTTCTTC. It codes for CASSLIVRSVQSNEQFF.

This clonotype was detected many times. This sequence joins TRBV7-8 and TRBJ2-1; D tentatively reads TRBD1 or TRBD2 (5 bases each). V lost 2 bases to trimming and J lost 13 bases, with 12 bases between them. The CDR3 loop spans 12 amino acids. Germline V gene lookup returns CDR1 SGHVS and CDR2 FQNEAQ. CDR3 nucleotides: TGTGCCAGCAGCTTATTGTCGGGACGACAGTTCTTC. Residues: CASSLLSGRQFF.

The chain couples TRBV19 to TRBJ2-7, with 8 bases identical to TRBD1. J gave up 2 bases and V 4 bases, and 4 bases lay outside the gene matches. The germline CDR1 and CDR2 sequences are LNHDA and SQIVND (reference sequence). The CDR3 consists of 14 residues. CDR3 bases: TGTGCCAGTAGTAGGGACAGGAGAACCTACGAGCAGTACTTC. Translated: CASSRDRRTYEQYF.

This clonotype came up many times. The V gene is TRBV5-1, the J gene TRBJ2-7; 7 positions match TRBD1. This CDR3 comprises 15 residues. Germline lookup yields CDR1 SGHRS and CDR2 YFSETQ. The V gene end was trimmed by 4 bases and the J gene end by 2 bases; junction bases not matched to a gene: 9. Written as DNA, the CDR3 is TGCGCCAGCAGCGAAACCGGGACAGCAACCTACGAGCAGTACTTC. This translates into CASSETGTATYEQYF. Based on the CDR3 plus reference TRBV5-1 and TRBJ2-7, the full variable domain is KAGVTQTPRYLIKTRGQQVTLSCSPISGHRSVSWYQQTPGQGLQFLFEYFSETQRNKGNFPGRFSGRQFSNSRSEMNVSTLELGDSALYLCASSETGTATYEQYFGPGTRLTVT.

The table lists this clonotype with many counts. The chain carries TRBV7-9 and TRBJ2-1, with TRBD1 identical over 7 bases. With 5 bases clipped from V and 9 bases from J, the junction kept 13 bases outside the gene matches. Germline V gene data show CDR1 as SEHNR and CDR2 as FQNEAQ (reference sequence). The CDR3 is 15 amino acids. The DNA for the CDR3 is TGTGCCAGCAGCCTAAATCCGGGACAGCCTCTTGAGCAGTTCTTC. Amino acids: CASSLNPGQPLEQFF.

This clonotype was found many times. The chain links TRBV5-1 to TRBJ1-5; D is unresolved. V lost 4 bases, J lost 0 bases, and 11 bases lay in between. Germline V gene sequence: CDR1 SGHRS, CDR2 YFSETQ. The CDR3 sequence is 15 residues long. The CDR3 nucleotides read TGCGCCAGCAGCCCCTCGGGAAATAGCAATCAGCCCCAGCATTTT. Its translation: CASSPSGNSNQPQHF.

There are a few counts of this clonotype. The chain carries TRBV9 and TRBJ2-3; 7 bases match TRBD1. The trim removed 4 bases at V and 3 bases at J, leaving 11 bases unmatched. Germline V CDR1 and CDR2: SGDLS, YYNGEE. This CDR3 is built from 16 residues. CDR3 protein: CASSPRDRVYTDTQYF. CDR3 bases: TGTGCCAGCAGCCCCCGCGACAGGGTATATACAGATACGCAGTATTTT.

This clonotype was seen at least ten times. The chain employs TRBV3-1 and TRBJ2-1, with D perhaps TRBD2 (5 bases). V was trimmed by 5 bases and J by 8 bases, leaving 13 bases between them. CDR1 is LGHDT, CDR2 YNNKEL, per germline (reference sequence). The CDR3 length is 13 residues. The CDR3 here is CASSASTGYEQFF. CDR3 DNA sequence: TGTGCCAGCAGCGCCTCAACGGGATATGAGCAGTTCTTC.

This clonotype has a count of ten or more. The CDR3 DNA reads TGTGCCATCAGTGAGGGTCGGGTTAGCGGGGGGCCCGTCTACAATGAGCGTTTCTTC. Translating it yields CAISEGRVSGGPVYNERFF. The V gene is TRBV10-3, the J gene TRBJ2-1; 10 positions match TRBD2. V trimming: 2 bases; J trimming: 16 bases; junction bases outside the gene matches: 26. The germline V gene has CDR1 ENHRY and CDR2 SYGVKD. There are 19 residues in the CDR3.

This clonotype was counted at least ten times. J is TRBJ2-7 and V is TRBV13; 11 bases fit TRBD2. This CDR3 comprises 17 residues. Germline V gives CDR1 PRHDT, CDR2 FYEKMQ (reference sequence). J gave up 4 bases and V 0 bases, and 8 bases lay outside the gene matches. The CDR3 loop reads CASSLGGTSGRKYEQYF. In nucleotides, the CDR3 is TGTGCCAGCAGCTTAGGCGGCACTAGCGGGAGAAAATACGAGCAGTACTTC.

The chain carries TRBV9 and TRBJ1-1; D is unresolved. The length of the CDR3 is 14 residues. Germline V CDR1 and CDR2: SGDLS, YYNGEE. Trimming stripped 4 bases from V and 2 bases from J, with 12 bases between. CDR3 DNA sequence: TGTGCCAGCAGCTTAAAGTGGGGTAACACTGAAGCTTTCTTT. Translating it yields CASSLKWGNTEAFF.

This clonotype was picked up many times. The chain links TRBV12-3 or TRBV12-4 to TRBJ2-3; weak D call: TRBD2 (6 bases). This CDR3 is 13 amino acids long. Deletions cut 7 bases from V and 7 bases from J, with 15 bases between. This CDR3 reads CASTSRRGNTQYF. The CDR3, as DNA: TGTGCCAGCACCTCCCGGAGGGGTAATACGCAGTATTTT.